These T cell receptor beta chains were read from a single sample in a study of blood T cell repertoires in COVID-19. Some clones are missing from TCRdb's copy, which holds only in-frame ones; the method was immunoSEQ multiplex PCR. The table records some 120,000 clones, 80% to 90% of them present only once. Sequenced sample: peripheral blood. These receptors all stem from a woman between 50 and 59 years old with active or convalescent COVID-19. The CDR3 runs from the conserved cysteine through the conserved F or W. The D gene is left open where the match is weak. Clone size is shown for a subset of rows, as once, few, many or a class of expanded clone.

CASSSLQRRLDTEAFF	TGTGCCAGCAGCTCACTCCAGAGGAGGTTGGACACTGAAGCTTTCTTT	.	TRBJ1-1	few	TRBV5-4
CASSLNPAKRGQTQYF	TGTGCCAGCAGCTTGAATCCCGCTAAGCGGGGGCAGACCCAGTACTTC	TRBD2	TRBJ2-5	once	TRBV5-8
CAWRTSGRGEQYF	TGTGCCTGGAGAACCTCCGGGCGGGGGGAGCAGTACTTC	TRBD2	TRBJ2-7	.	TRBV30
CASSQEVGNTGELFF	TGTGCCAGCAGCCAAGAGGTCGGGAACACCGGGGAGCTGTTTTTT	.	TRBJ2-2	.	TRBV4-2
CASSRQGIHSNQPQHF	TGTGCCAGTAGTCGACAGGGGATACATAGCAATCAGCCCCAGCATTTT	TRBD1	TRBJ1-5	.	TRBV19
CASSLGRKETQYF	TGTGCCAGCAGTTTAGGCAGGAAAGAGACCCAGTACTTC	.	TRBJ2-5	.	TRBV12-3/TRBV12-4
CASSPTDRGGYTF	TGTGCCAGCAGTCCTACGGACAGGGGCGGCTACACCTTC	TRBD1	TRBJ1-2	.	TRBV28
CASSTQGYDTEAFF	TGTGCCAGCAGCACGCAGGGATATGACACTGAAGCTTTCTTT	.	TRBJ1-1	.	TRBV7-2
CSALGVGLFF	TGCAGTGCCCTTGGAGTCGGACTGTTTTTT	.	TRBJ1-4	.	TRBV20-1
CASSLAPGGTYEQYF	TGTGCCAGCAGCTTAGCGCCTGGCGGTACCTACGAGCAGTACTTC	.	TRBJ2-7	.	TRBV7-2
CASSPGESASYNEQFF	TGTGCCAGCAGCCCGGGGGAGAGCGCCTCCTACAATGAGCAGTTCTTC	.	TRBJ2-1	.	TRBV5-4
CASSVGWSGTSTDTQYF	TGTGCCAGCAGCGTAGGGTGGTCAGGAACTAGCACAGATACGCAGTATTTT	.	TRBJ2-3	.	TRBV9
CASSQPTSGRGTGELFF	TGTGCCAGCAGCCAGCCTACTAGCGGAAGGGGCACCGGGGAGCTGTTTTTT	TRBD2	TRBJ2-2	.	TRBV3-1/TRBV3-2
CASSPGTGTSYEQYF	TGTGCCAGCAGCCCCGGGACAGGGACATCCTACGAGCAGTACTTC	TRBD1	TRBJ2-7	.	TRBV13
CATSRDPETGARTSTDTQYF	TGTGCCACCAGCAGAGATCCCGAGACAGGAGCCCGTACTAGCACAGATACGCAGTATTTT	.	TRBJ2-3	.	TRBV15
CASGFSWASGSEQFF	TGTGCTAGTGGTTTTTCCTGGGCTAGCGGTTCTGAGCAGTTCTTC	TRBD2	TRBJ2-1	.	TRBV12-5
CASSPLAISLATNEKLFF	TGTGCCAGCTCACCACTGGCCATATCCTTGGCAACTAATGAAAAACTGTTTTTT	.	TRBJ1-4	.	TRBV18
CASSPNWILAGEGPDTQYF	TGTGCCAGCAGCCCTAATTGGATCTTAGCGGGAGAGGGGCCAGATACGCAGTATTTT	TRBD2	TRBJ2-3	.	TRBV4-2
CASSLEGGGLSSGNTIYF	TGTGCCAGCAGCTTAGAAGGAGGAGGCCTGAGCTCTGGAAACACCATATATTTT	.	TRBJ1-3	.	TRBV7-6
CASREQGQEETQYF	TGTGCCAGCAGGGAGCAGGGCCAGGAGGAGACCCAGTACTTC	.	TRBJ2-5	.	TRBV21-1
CASSLLTNRGTEAFF	TGTGCCAGCAGTTTATTAACGAACAGGGGAACTGAAGCTTTCTTT	TRBD1	TRBJ1-1	.	TRBV28
CASSHRVSGELFF	TGTGCCAGCAGCCACAGGGTATCCGGGGAGCTGTTTTTT	.	TRBJ2-2	.	TRBV13
CAWSDEEVNEKLFF	TGTGCCTGGAGTGATGAAGAGGTTAATGAAAAACTGTTTTTT	.	TRBJ1-4	.	TRBV30
CASSPLSLNEQFF	TGTGCCAGCAGCCCTTTGTCCCTCAATGAGCAGTTCTTC	.	TRBJ2-1	.	TRBV7-9
CASSKAGTSGSWETQYF	TGTGCCAGCAGCAAAGCAGGGACTAGCGGGAGTTGGGAGACCCAGTACTTC	.	TRBJ2-5	.	TRBV21-1
CATSIGQRYGYTF	TGTGCCACCAGCATCGGACAGCGCTATGGCTACACCTTC	.	TRBJ1-2	.	TRBV15
CASSLASPGGAFF	TGTGCCAGCAGCTTAGCCAGCCCAGGGGGGGCTTTCTTT	TRBD1	TRBJ1-1	.	TRBV7-2
CASRRAAGDGNEQFF	TGTGCCAGTAGAAGGGCTGCAGGGGATGGGAATGAGCAGTTCTTC	.	TRBJ2-1	.	TRBV19
CASSFHRGNEKLFF	TGTGCCAGCAGTTTTCACAGGGGTAATGAAAAACTGTTTTTT	TRBD1	TRBJ1-4	.	TRBV28
CASSQEGQPNSPLHF	TGTGCCAGCAGCCAAGAGGGACAGCCGAATTCACCCCTCCACTTT	TRBD1	TRBJ1-6	once	TRBV4-2
CASRRTGHQGYTF	TGCGCCAGCCGCCGGACAGGGCACCAGGGCTACACCTTC	TRBD1	TRBJ1-2	.	TRBV4-1
CALSSGDLTEAFF	TGTGCCCTATCTTCAGGGGATCTCACTGAAGCTTTCTTT	.	TRBJ1-1	once	TRBV10-3
CASSQDLAGGWYEQFF	TGCGCCAGCAGCCAAGATTTAGCGGGAGGTTGGTATGAGCAGTTCTTC	TRBD2	TRBJ2-1	.	TRBV4-3
CASSQVDMGFTGELFF	TGCGCCAGCAGCCAAGTGGACATGGGGTTCACCGGGGAGCTGTTTTTT	.	TRBJ2-2	once	TRBV4-1
CASSQEGVDTQYF	TGTGCCAGCAGTCAAGAGGGGGTGGATACGCAGTATTTT	.	TRBJ2-3	.	TRBV6-2/TRBV6-3
CASSSTTTGGGYEQYF	TGTGCCAGCAGCTCAACCACTACAGGGGGCGGGTACGAGCAGTACTTC	TRBD1	TRBJ2-7	.	TRBV7-6
CASSPTTGRTQYF	TGTGCCAGCAGTCCCACGACAGGCCGTACGCAGTATTTT	.	TRBJ2-3	.	TRBV28
CASSQEGGAYNEQFF	TGCGCCAGCAGCCAAGAGGGGGGGGCGTACAATGAGCAGTTCTTC	.	TRBJ2-1	.	TRBV4-3
CASSVAPGSPGDEQFF	TGTGCCAGCAGCGTAGCTCCGGGATCCCCGGGGGATGAGCAGTTCTTC	.	TRBJ2-1	.	TRBV9
CATSDPGQGNGQPQHF	TGTGCCACCAGTGATCCCGGACAGGGAAATGGGCAGCCCCAGCATTTT	TRBD1	TRBJ1-5	.	TRBV24-1
CASRGRAQETQYF	TGTGCCAGTAGAGGGAGGGCCCAAGAGACCCAGTACTTC	TRBD2	TRBJ2-5	.	TRBV19
CASSGSSAYTQYF	TGTGCCAGCAGCGGTAGCTCAGCTTATACGCAGTATTTT	.	TRBJ2-3	.	TRBV7-9
CASSLGLAGALQETQYF	TGTGCCAGCAGCTTGGGACTAGCGGGAGCCCTCCAAGAGACCCAGTACTTC	TRBD2	TRBJ2-5	.	TRBV7-3
CASAQGTFAYEQYF	TGTGCCAGCGCCCAGGGAACGTTCGCCTACGAGCAGTACTTC	.	TRBJ2-7	once	TRBV6-5
CATSRDRLNNEQFF	TGTGCCACCAGCCGTGACAGGCTCAACAATGAGCAGTTCTTC	.	TRBJ2-1	.	TRBV15
CASTSQGFPYEQYF	TGTGCCAGCACCTCACAGGGATTCCCCTACGAGCAGTACTTC	.	TRBJ2-7	once	TRBV21-1
CASSPTSTRAEQYF	TGTGCCAGCAGCCCGACTAGTACTAGGGCCGAGCAGTACTTC	.	TRBJ2-7	.	TRBV6-5
CASRTGNTDTQYF	TGTGCCAGCAGGACCGGGAACACAGATACGCAGTATTTT	.	TRBJ2-3	.	TRBV27
CASSEPGLGDYEQYF	TGTGCCAGCAGTGAACCGGGACTAGGGGACTACGAGCAGTACTTC	TRBD2	TRBJ2-7	.	TRBV2
CASSFSTSGGYEQYF	TGTGCCAGCAGTTTCTCGACTAGCGGGGGTTACGAGCAGTACTTC	TRBD2	TRBJ2-7	.	TRBV27
CAISDRSSGNTIYF	TGTGCCATCAGTGATAGGAGCTCTGGAAACACCATATATTTT	.	TRBJ1-3	few	TRBV10-3
CASSLRIGDRGLNEQFF	TGTGCCAGCAGCTTAAGGATAGGGGACAGGGGGCTCAATGAGCAGTTCTTC	TRBD1	TRBJ2-1	.	TRBV7-3
CASAGTVTGELFF	TGTGCCAGTGCCGGGACAGTCACCGGGGAGCTGTTTTTT	TRBD1	TRBJ2-2	once	TRBV19
CASSLKRNEQFF	TGTGCCAGCAGCTTAAAGCGTAATGAGCAGTTCTTC	.	TRBJ2-1	.	TRBV5-8
CATSDSTSGIVTGELFF	TGTGCCACCAGTGATTCTACTAGCGGGATAGTTACCGGGGAGCTGTTTTTT	TRBD2	TRBJ2-2	.	TRBV24-1